This note documents a single T cell receptor (beta chain) sequence. This CDR3 is built from 13 residues. Between the trimmed V and J ends, which lost 0 bases and 7 bases, there was a span of 6 bases. The germline V gene has CDR1 KGHDR and CDR2 SFDVKD. This record belongs to a study of blood T cell repertoires in COVID-19. Turning to the study itself: The United States, Italy and Spain provided the acute and convalescent COVID-19 samples. Sample material is recorded as cDNA or gDNA derived from T cells, B-cell-depleted T cells, or PBMCs.

The repertoire was sequenced with immunoSEQ multiplex PCR; TCRdb's copy has only in-frame clones and lacks some. The sample lists about 170,000 clones, roughly 89% occurring once. This clonotype was obtained from a young man with active or convalescent COVID-19. The V gene is TRBV24-1, the J gene TRBJ1-3, with D possibly being TRBD1 (6 bases). Sequenced input: peripheral blood. The CDR3 sequence: CATSDLQGNTIYF. CDR3 in DNA: TGTGCCACCAGTGATTTGCAGGGGAACACCATATATTTT.